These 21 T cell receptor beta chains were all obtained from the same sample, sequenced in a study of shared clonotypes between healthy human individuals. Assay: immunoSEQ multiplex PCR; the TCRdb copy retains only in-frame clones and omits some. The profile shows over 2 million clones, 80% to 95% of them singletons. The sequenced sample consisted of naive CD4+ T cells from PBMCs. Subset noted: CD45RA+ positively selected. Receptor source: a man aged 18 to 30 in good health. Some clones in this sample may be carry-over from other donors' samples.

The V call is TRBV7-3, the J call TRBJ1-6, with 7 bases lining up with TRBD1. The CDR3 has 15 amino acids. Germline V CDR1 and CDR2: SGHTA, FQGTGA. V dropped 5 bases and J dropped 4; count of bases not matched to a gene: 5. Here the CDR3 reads CASSKTRGYNSPLHF. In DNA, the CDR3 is TGTGCCAGCAGCAAAACCAGGGGGTATAATTCACCCCTCCACTTT.

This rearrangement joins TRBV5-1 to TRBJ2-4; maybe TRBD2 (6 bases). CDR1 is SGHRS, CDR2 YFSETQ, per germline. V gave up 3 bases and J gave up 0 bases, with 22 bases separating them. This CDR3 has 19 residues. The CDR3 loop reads CASSSGTLTGELAKNIQYF. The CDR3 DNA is TGCGCCAGCAGCTCGGGTACTCTTACGGGAGAGCTAGCCAAAAACATTCAGTACTTC. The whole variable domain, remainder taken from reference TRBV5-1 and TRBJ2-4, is KAGVTQTPRYLIKTRGQQVTLSCSPISGHRSVSWYQQTPGQGLQFLFEYFSETQRNKGNFPGRFSGRQFSNSRSEMNVSTLELGDSALYLCASSSGTLTGELAKNIQYFGAGTRLSVL.

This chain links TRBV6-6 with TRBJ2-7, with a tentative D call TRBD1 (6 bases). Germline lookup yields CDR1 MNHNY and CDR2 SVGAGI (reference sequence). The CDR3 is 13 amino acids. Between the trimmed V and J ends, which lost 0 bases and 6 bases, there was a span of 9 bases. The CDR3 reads CASSYSQGSEQYF. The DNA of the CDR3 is TGTGCCAGCAGTTACTCACAGGGTTCCGAGCAGTACTTC.

The CDR3 sequence is CASITGQGNTEAFF. CDR3 DNA sequence: TGTGCCAGCATTACGGGACAGGGGAACACTGAAGCTTTCTTT. This chain links TRBV28 with TRBJ1-1; TRBD1 agrees at 9 bases. The CDR3 consists of 14 residues. V lost 7 bases to trimming and J lost 1 base; unmatched junction nucleotides: 4. Germline CDR1 reads MDHEN; CDR2 reads SYDVKM.

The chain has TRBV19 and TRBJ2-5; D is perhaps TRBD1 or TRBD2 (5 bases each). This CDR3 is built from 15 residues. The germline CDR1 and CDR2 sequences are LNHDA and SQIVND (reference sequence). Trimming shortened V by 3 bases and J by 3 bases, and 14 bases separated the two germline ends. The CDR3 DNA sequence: TGTGCCAGTAGTATGGGCCGGGGCCGCAAAGAGACCCAGTACTTC. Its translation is CASSMGRGRKETQYF.

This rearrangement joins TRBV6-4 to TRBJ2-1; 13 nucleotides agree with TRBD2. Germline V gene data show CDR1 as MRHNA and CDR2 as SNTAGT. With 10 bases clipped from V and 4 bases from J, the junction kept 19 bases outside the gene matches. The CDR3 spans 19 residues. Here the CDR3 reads CATRRDASTSGRVYNEQFF. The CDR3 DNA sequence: TGTGCCACCAGGCGGGATGCGTCTACTAGCGGGAGGGTTTACAATGAGCAGTTCTTC.

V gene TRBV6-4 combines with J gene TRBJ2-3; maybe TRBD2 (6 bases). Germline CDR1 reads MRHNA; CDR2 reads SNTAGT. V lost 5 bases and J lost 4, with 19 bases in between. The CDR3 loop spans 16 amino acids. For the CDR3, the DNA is TGTGCCAGCAGTCCTTCGCCCCAGAGCGGGCCAGATACGCAGTATTTT. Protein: CASSPSPQSGPDTQYF.

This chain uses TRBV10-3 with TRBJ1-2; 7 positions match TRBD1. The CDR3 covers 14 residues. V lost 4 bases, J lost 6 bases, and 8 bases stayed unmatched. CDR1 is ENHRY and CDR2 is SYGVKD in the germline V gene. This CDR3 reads CAISGGGTEDGYTF. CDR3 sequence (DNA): TGTGCCATCAGTGGAGGAGGGACAGAAGATGGCTACACCTTC.

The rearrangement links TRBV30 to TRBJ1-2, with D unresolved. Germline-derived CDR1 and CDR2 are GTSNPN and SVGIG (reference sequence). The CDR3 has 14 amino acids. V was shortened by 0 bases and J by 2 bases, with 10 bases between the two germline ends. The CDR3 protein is CAWSVVVANYGYTF. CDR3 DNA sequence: TGTGCCTGGAGTGTAGTTGTGGCAAACTATGGCTACACCTTC.

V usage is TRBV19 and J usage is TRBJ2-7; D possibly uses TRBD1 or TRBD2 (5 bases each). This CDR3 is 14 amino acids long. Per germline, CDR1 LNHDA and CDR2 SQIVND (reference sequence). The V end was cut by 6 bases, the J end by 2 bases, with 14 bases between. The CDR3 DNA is TGTGCCAGTAGCTTCAGGGAGCGCCCCTACGAGCAGTACTTC. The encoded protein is CASSFRERPYEQYF.

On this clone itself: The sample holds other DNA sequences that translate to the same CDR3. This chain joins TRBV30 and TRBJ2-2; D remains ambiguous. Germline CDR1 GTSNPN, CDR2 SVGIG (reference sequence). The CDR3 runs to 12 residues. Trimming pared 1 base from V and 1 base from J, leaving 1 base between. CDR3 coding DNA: TGTGCCTGGAGTGGGAACACCGGGGAGCTGTTTTTT. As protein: CAWSGNTGELFF.

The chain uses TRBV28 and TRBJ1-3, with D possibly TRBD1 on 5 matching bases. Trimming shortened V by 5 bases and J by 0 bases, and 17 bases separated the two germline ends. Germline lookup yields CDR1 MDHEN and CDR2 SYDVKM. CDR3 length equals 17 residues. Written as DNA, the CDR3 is TGTGCCAGCAGTCTGCAGGGACTGCAAACCTCTGGAAACACCATATATTTT. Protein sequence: CASSLQGLQTSGNTIYF.

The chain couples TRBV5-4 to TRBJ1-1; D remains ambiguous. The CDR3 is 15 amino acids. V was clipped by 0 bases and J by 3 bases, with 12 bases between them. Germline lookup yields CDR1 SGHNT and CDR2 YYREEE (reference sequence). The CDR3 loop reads CASSLGNRPDTEAFF. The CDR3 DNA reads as TGTGCCAGCAGCTTGGGGAATCGACCGGACACTGAAGCTTTCTTT.

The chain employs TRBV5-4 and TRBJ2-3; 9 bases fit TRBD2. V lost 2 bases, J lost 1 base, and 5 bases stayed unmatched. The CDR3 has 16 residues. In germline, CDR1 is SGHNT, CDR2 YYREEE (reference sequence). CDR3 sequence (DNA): TGTGCCAGCAGCTTATCCTGGACTAGCGGCACAGATACGCAGTATTTT. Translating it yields CASSLSWTSGTDTQYF.

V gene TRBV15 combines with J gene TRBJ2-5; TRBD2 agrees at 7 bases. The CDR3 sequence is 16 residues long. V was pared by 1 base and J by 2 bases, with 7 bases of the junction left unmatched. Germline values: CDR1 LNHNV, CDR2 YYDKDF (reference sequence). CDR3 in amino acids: CATSRGRASGQETQYF. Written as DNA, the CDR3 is TGTGCCACCAGCAGAGGGCGGGCTAGCGGACAAGAGACCCAGTACTTC.

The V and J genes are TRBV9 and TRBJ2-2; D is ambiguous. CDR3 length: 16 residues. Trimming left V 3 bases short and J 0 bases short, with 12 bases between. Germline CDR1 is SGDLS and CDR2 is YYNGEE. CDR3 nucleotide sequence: TGTGCCAGCAGCGCTATGGTGATCGCGAACACCGGGGAGCTGTTTTTT. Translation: CASSAMVIANTGELFF.

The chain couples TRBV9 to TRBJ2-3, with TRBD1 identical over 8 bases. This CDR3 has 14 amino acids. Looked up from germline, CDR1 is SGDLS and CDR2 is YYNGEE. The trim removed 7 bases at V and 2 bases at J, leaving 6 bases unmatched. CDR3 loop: CASGRDRSTDTQYF. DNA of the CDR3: TGTGCCAGCGGCCGGGACAGGTCCACAGATACGCAGTATTTT.

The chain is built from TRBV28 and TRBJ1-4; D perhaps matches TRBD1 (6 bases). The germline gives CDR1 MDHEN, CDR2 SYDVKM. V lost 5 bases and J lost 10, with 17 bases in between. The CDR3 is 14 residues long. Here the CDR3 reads CASSRQATKGKLFF. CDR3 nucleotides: TGTGCCAGCAGTCGACAGGCCACGAAGGGAAAACTGTTTTTT.

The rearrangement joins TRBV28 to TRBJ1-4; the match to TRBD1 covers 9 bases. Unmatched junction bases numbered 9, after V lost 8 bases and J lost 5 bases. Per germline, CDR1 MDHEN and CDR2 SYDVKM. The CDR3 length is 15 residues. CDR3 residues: CASWRTGTGNEKLFF. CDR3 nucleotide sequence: TGTGCCAGCTGGAGAACGGGGACAGGGAATGAAAAACTGTTTTTT.

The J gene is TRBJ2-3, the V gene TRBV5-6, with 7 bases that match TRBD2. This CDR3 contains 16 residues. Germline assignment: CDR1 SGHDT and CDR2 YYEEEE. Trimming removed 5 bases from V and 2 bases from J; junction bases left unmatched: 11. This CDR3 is CASRAGTTIYTDTQYF. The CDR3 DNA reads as TGTGCCAGCAGGGCCGGGACTACAATTTACACAGATACGCAGTATTTT.

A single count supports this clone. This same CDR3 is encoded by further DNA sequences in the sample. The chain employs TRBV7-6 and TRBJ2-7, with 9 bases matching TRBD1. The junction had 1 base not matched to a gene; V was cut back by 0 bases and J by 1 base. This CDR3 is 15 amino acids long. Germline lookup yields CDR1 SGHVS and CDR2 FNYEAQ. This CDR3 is CASSLAGTGSYEQYF. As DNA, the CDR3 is TGTGCCAGCAGCTTAGCCGGGACAGGGTCCTACGAGCAGTACTTC.